One TCR beta chain is described in this entry. This specimen belongs to a study of blood T cell repertoires in COVID-19. Study-level information: COVID-19 samples from acute and convalescent phases originated in the United States, Italy and Spain. In each case, the material was cDNA or gDNA derived from T cells, B-cell-depleted T cells, or PBMCs.

V shed 3 bases and J shed 7 bases, with 4 bases lying between them. The CDR3 extends over 11 amino acids. Study processing details: Scientists estimated how many nucleated cells there were by amplifying reference gene primers. Sequenced by immunoSEQ multiplex PCR; TCRdb stores in-frame clones only, minus some. The DNA gave D and trimming, while V, J and clone size come from that table. This sample carries some 170,000 clones, about 79% of them seen once, and the ten largest clones take less than 30%. The specimen was peripheral blood. The V and J genes are TRBV12-3 or TRBV12-4 and TRBJ2-4; D ambiguous. The sequence came from a woman in her 70s with acute or convalescent COVID-19. CDR3 bases: TGTGCCAGCAGTTTCGCGAACATTCAGTACTTC. It is translated as CASSFANIQYF.